This T cell receptor beta chain derives from a study of identical twins. After removal of 6 bases from V and 6 bases from J, the junction contained 9 bases not matched to a gene. This CDR3 has 15 residues. Germline CDR1 MNHNY, CDR2 SVGAGI (reference sequence). This clonotype was observed a handful of times. MiXCR, applied by TCRdb to the 5' RACE reads, yields one record per CDR3 protein. In the table there are around 370,000 distinct CDR3 sequences, 7% to 9.5% of which are singletons. This TCR was recovered from a woman between 45 and 60 years old in good health. The gene calls are TRBV6-6 and TRBJ2-1; 9 nucleotides agree with TRBD2. The specimen was naive T cells sorted from blood. The CDR3 loop is CASSPGLAMVNEQFF. CDR3 bases: TGTGCCAGCAGCCCGGGACTAGCTATGGTCAATGAGCAGTTCTTC.